These T cell receptor beta chains were read from a single sample in a study of blood T cell repertoires in COVID-19. Assay: immunoSEQ multiplex PCR; the TCRdb copy retains only in-frame clones and omits some. The sample includes roughly 80,000 clones, approximately 80% of them seen just once. Sequenced sample: peripheral blood. Every receptor here comes from a woman aged 60 to 75 with acute or convalescent COVID-19. The CDR3 runs from the conserved cysteine through the conserved F or W. D genes are given only for firm matches. The listing skips clone size in some rows; elsewhere it reads once, few, many or a size class.

clone_size cdr3_length j_call d_call v_call cdr3_aa cdr3_nt
NA 14 TRBJ1-2 TRBD1 TRBV13 CASSWDRGNYGYTF TGTGCCAGCAGCTGGGACAGGGGAAACTATGGCTACACCTTC
NA 12 TRBJ1-1 NA TRBV20-1 CSASLRGSEAFF TGCAGTGCTAGTTTGAGGGGGTCTGAAGCTTTCTTT
NA 13 TRBJ2-5 NA TRBV30 CAWSVGQQETQYF TGTGCCTGGAGTGTAGGACAGCAAGAGACCCAGTACTTC
NA 15 TRBJ2-1 NA TRBV5-1 CASSLAGGAYNEQFF TGCGCCAGCAGCTTGGCGGGGGGCGCGTACAATGAGCAGTTCTTC
NA 13 TRBJ1-6 NA TRBV5-6 CASSLHRASPLHF TGTGCCAGCAGCTTGCACAGGGCTTCACCCCTCCACTTT
NA 15 TRBJ1-1 TRBD1 TRBV3-1/TRBV3-2 CASSQGDRTFGAAFF TGTGCCAGCAGCCAGGGGGACAGGACCTTTGGTGCCGCTTTCTTT
NA 17 TRBJ1-2 NA TRBV7-2 CASSLDFPRAGRYGYTF TGTGCCAGCAGCTTAGACTTTCCTAGGGCAGGGCGATATGGCTACACCTTC
NA 14 TRBJ2-5 NA TRBV11-3 CASSAGRAGETQYF TGTGCCAGCAGCGCCGGCAGGGCTGGGGAGACCCAGTACTTC
NA 16 TRBJ1-1 TRBD1 TRBV6-6 CASTNRARGQNTEAFF TGTGCCAGCACCAATAGGGCCAGGGGGCAGAACACTGAAGCTTTCTTT
NA 14 TRBJ1-5 NA TRBV13 CASSFGQINQPQHF TGTGCCAGCAGCTTTGGACAGATCAATCAGCCCCAGCATTTT
NA 14 TRBJ1-1 NA TRBV5-4 CASSLIEMNTEAFF TGTGCCAGCAGCTTGATAGAAATGAACACTGAAGCTTTCTTT
NA 13 TRBJ1-2 TRBD1 TRBV19 CASRGQGAVGYTF TGTGCCAGTAGGGGACAGGGGGCTGTTGGCTACACCTTC
few 13 TRBJ2-1 TRBD1 TRBV6-5 CASIWTGGNEQFF TGTGCCAGCATATGGACAGGGGGCAATGAGCAGTTCTTC
NA 13 TRBJ2-1 NA TRBV12-3/TRBV12-4 CASSLIGGNEQFF TGTGCCAGCAGCTTGATCGGAGGCAATGAGCAGTTCTTC
NA 16 TRBJ2-2 TRBD2 TRBV2 CASSQTSGGDTGELFF TGTGCCAGCAGTCAGACTAGCGGGGGGGACACCGGGGAGCTGTTTTTT
NA 14 TRBJ1-1 NA TRBV5-1 CASSLGQWNTEAFF TGCGCCAGCAGCTTGGGACAGTGGAACACTGAAGCTTTCTTT
NA 15 TRBJ2-2 NA TRBV7-2 CASSLGRGSTGELFF TGTGCCAGCAGCTTGGGGAGGGGGAGCACCGGGGAGCTGTTTTTT
NA 15 TRBJ1-2 TRBD1 TRBV10-3 CAISGYRGEIYGYTF TGTGCCATCAGTGGGTACAGGGGGGAGATCTATGGCTACACCTTC
NA 11 TRBJ1-1 NA TRBV12-3/TRBV12-4 CASTTGVEAFF TGTGCCAGCACCACGGGGGTTGAAGCTTTCTTT
NA 13 TRBJ1-1 NA TRBV10-3 CAISESWETEAFF TGTGCCATCAGTGAGTCTTGGGAGACTGAAGCTTTCTTT
NA 14 TRBJ2-1 NA TRBV2 CASSGVPGYNEQFF TGTGCCAGCTCTGGAGTTCCAGGGTACAATGAGCAGTTCTTC
NA 18 TRBJ2-1 TRBD2 TRBV3-1/TRBV3-2 CASSPGLAGGPLNNEQFF TGTGCCAGCAGCCCCGGACTAGCGGGGGGGCCCTTGAACAATGAGCAGTTCTTC
NA 13 TRBJ1-5 NA TRBV19 CASSGQLDQPQHF TGTGCCAGTAGCGGACAGCTCGATCAGCCCCAGCATTTT
NA 14 TRBJ2-5 NA TRBV5-1 CASSLGVGQETQYF TGCGCCAGCAGCTTGGGCGTCGGGCAAGAGACCCAGTACTTC
NA 15 TRBJ1-1 NA TRBV6-5 CASRPKGALNTEAFF TGTGCCAGCCGCCCCAAAGGGGCCCTGAACACTGAAGCTTTCTTT
NA 14 TRBJ2-1 NA TRBV2 CASSESLRSNEQFF TGTGCCAGCAGTGAAAGTCTCAGATCCAATGAGCAGTTCTTC
NA 17 TRBJ1-1 NA TRBV3-1/TRBV3-2 CASSQGGGFGFETEAFF TGTGCCAGCAGCCAAGGAGGAGGGTTCGGCTTTGAGACTGAAGCTTTCTTT
NA 16 TRBJ2-2 TRBD1 TRBV18 CASSPPGQGAHGELFF TGTGCCAGCTCGCCTCCGGGACAGGGGGCCCACGGGGAGCTGTTTTTT
NA 18 TRBJ2-4 TRBD1 TRBV23-1 CASNRQGPYFVAKNIQYF TGCGCCAGCAACCGACAGGGGCCCTATTTCGTAGCCAAAAACATTCAGTACTTC
NA 14 TRBJ1-3 TRBD1 TRBV6-6 CASSGTGMGNTIYF TGTGCCAGCAGTGGGACAGGGATGGGAAACACCATATATTTT
NA 12 TRBJ2-1 NA TRBV3-1/TRBV3-2 CASSHENNEQFF TGTGCCAGCAGCCATGAGAACAATGAGCAGTTCTTC
NA 17 TRBJ2-3 TRBD1 TRBV14 CASSQDGDRVGTDTQYF TGTGCCAGCAGCCAAGACGGGGACAGGGTCGGCACAGATACGCAGTATTTT
NA 15 TRBJ1-5 TRBD1 TRBV27 CASSPGQGFSQPQHF TGTGCCAGCAGCCCCGGACAGGGGTTCAGTCAGCCCCAGCATTTT
NA 16 TRBJ2-4 NA TRBV28 CASSLLPARGKNIQYF TGTGCCAGCAGTTTACTTCCCGCCAGGGGCAAAAACATTCAGTACTTC
NA 13 TRBJ1-1 NA TRBV15 CATLLDRNTEAFF TGTGCCACACTTTTGGACAGGAACACTGAAGCTTTCTTT
NA 17 TRBJ1-2 TRBD1 TRBV5-1 CASSVSSGTGDNYGYTF TGCGCCAGCAGCGTATCCTCCGGGACAGGGGATAACTATGGCTACACCTTC
NA 15 TRBJ2-3 TRBD2 TRBV7-2 CASSFSGESTDTQYF TGTGCCAGCAGTTTTAGCGGGGAAAGCACAGATACGCAGTATTTT
once 15 TRBJ1-1 NA TRBV27 CASSVAILGGTEAFF TGTGCCAGCAGTGTAGCGATATTGGGGGGCACTGAAGCTTTCTTT
NA 19 TRBJ2-6 TRBD1 TRBV5-4 CASRTYRDRGNSGANVLTF TGTGCCAGCAGAACCTACCGGGACAGGGGGAACTCTGGGGCCAACGTCCTGACTTTC
NA 13 TRBJ2-3 NA TRBV5-4 CASSYGGADTQYF TGTGCCAGCAGCTACGGAGGGGCAGATACGCAGTATTTT
NA 15 TRBJ2-3 TRBD1 TRBV7-8 CASSLRQGDTDTQYF TGTGCCAGCAGCTTAAGGCAGGGGGACACAGATACGCAGTATTTT
NA 16 TRBJ1-2 NA TRBV6-6 CASSSVTGTNNYGYTF TGTGCCAGCAGTTCGGTTACAGGGACAAATAACTATGGCTACACCTTC
NA 11 TRBJ1-2 NA TRBV2 CASTGNYGYTF TGTGCCAGCACAGGAAACTATGGCTACACCTTC
NA 16 TRBJ2-3 TRBD1 TRBV24-1 CATSDPRQGHTDTQYF TGTGCCACCAGTGACCCAAGACAGGGACACACAGATACGCAGTATTTT